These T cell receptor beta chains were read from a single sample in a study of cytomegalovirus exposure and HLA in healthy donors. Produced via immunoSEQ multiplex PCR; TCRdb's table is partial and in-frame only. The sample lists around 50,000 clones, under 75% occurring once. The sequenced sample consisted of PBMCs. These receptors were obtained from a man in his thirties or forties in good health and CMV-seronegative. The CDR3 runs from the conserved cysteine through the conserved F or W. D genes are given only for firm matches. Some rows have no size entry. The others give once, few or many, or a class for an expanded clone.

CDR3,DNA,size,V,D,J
CASSLAASGSGGETQYF,TGTGCCAGCAGCTTAGCGGCTAGCGGGAGCGGTGGGGAGACCCAGTACTTC,-,TRBV11-2,TRBD2,TRBJ2-5
CASSPRQGATEAFF,TGTGCCAGCAGCCCCCGACAGGGGGCCACTGAAGCTTTCTTT,once,TRBV5-6,TRBD1,TRBJ1-1
CASKRTTLSSYEQYF,TGTGCCAGCAAACGGACTACTCTAAGCTCCTACGAGCAGTACTTC,-,TRBV2,-,TRBJ2-7
CASRPGLAGGGELFF,TGCGCCAGCAGGCCGGGACTAGCGGGAGGGGGGGAGCTGTTTTTT,-,TRBV23-1,TRBD2,TRBJ2-2
CASSYVRGNQETQYF,TGTGCCAGCAGTTACGTGCGGGGTAACCAAGAGACCCAGTACTTC,-,TRBV6-5,-,TRBJ2-5
CASSYSGTAPGNTIYF,TGTGCCAGCAGTTACTCCGGGACAGCGCCCGGAAACACCATATATTTT,once,TRBV6-5,TRBD1,TRBJ1-3
CASSLEDRGITEAFF,TGTGCCAGCAGCTTGGAAGACAGGGGGATCACTGAAGCTTTCTTT,once,TRBV5-8,TRBD1,TRBJ1-1
CASSDSLAVSYNEQFF,TGTGCCAGCAGTGACTCCCTAGCGGTCTCCTACAATGAGCAGTTCTTC,-,TRBV6-4,TRBD2,TRBJ2-1
CASNHGTVNQPQHF,TGTGCCAGCAACCATGGGACAGTCAATCAGCCCCAGCATTTT,once,TRBV2,TRBD1,TRBJ1-5
CASSVQTSGTRGEQYF,TGCGCCAGCAGCGTCCAGACTAGCGGGACAAGGGGGGAGCAGTACTTC,-,TRBV5-1,TRBD2,TRBJ2-7
CAWSWSGSLVTEAFF,TGTGCCTGGAGTTGGTCTGGTAGCTTAGTCACTGAAGCTTTCTTT,few,TRBV30,-,TRBJ1-1
CASSQGATGLGNQPQHF,TGTGCCAGCAGCCAAGGGGCGACAGGGTTGGGCAATCAGCCCCAGCATTTT,-,TRBV27,TRBD1,TRBJ1-5
CASNLDKSSYNEQFF,TGTGCCAGCAACCTGGACAAGAGCTCCTACAATGAGCAGTTCTTC,-,TRBV19,-,TRBJ2-1
CASSSYRDVGEQYF,TGTGCCAGCAGCTCCTACAGGGACGTGGGGGAGCAGTACTTC,-,TRBV7-9,-,TRBJ2-7
CATSRDRQGNQPQHF,TGTGCCACCAGCAGAGATCGACAGGGAAATCAGCCCCAGCATTTT,few,TRBV15,TRBD1,TRBJ1-5
CSVVSTSLTDTQYF,TGCAGCGTTGTTTCCACTAGCCTGACAGATACGCAGTATTTT,-,TRBV29-1,-,TRBJ2-3
CASSEESPYSNQPQHF,TGTGCCAGCAGTGAAGAGTCACCCTATAGCAATCAGCCCCAGCATTTT,once,TRBV6-1,-,TRBJ1-5
CASSPRYSGTDTQYF,TGTGCCAGCAGCCCCCGTTATAGCGGCACAGATACGCAGTATTTT,-,TRBV14,-,TRBJ2-3
CSVEPTGTGAPGELFF,TGCAGCGTTGAGCCAACCGGGACAGGGGCCCCCGGGGAGCTGTTTTTT,-,TRBV29-1,TRBD1,TRBJ2-2
CASSERTSGYNEQFF,TGTGCCAGCAGTGAGAGGACTAGCGGTTACAATGAGCAGTTCTTC,-,TRBV2,TRBD2,TRBJ2-1
CASSRELGDSWSSGNTIYF,TGCGCCAGCAGCCGTGAGTTGGGGGACAGTTGGTCCTCTGGAAACACCATATATTTT,once,TRBV5-1,TRBD1,TRBJ1-3
CASSLAGGETYEQYF,TGCGCCAGCAGCTTGGCCGGGGGTGAAACCTACGAGCAGTACTTC,once,TRBV5-1,-,TRBJ2-7
CASRPGSPRGYTF,TGTGCCAGCAGGCCGGGAAGCCCGAGGGGCTACACCTTC,-,TRBV2,-,TRBJ1-2
CASSLFGTGGRETQYF,TGTGCCAGCAGCTTGTTCGGGACAGGGGGCCGGGAGACCCAGTACTTC,-,TRBV5-6,TRBD1,TRBJ2-5
CASSFDRPDTQYF,TGTGCCAGCAGTTTCGACAGACCAGATACGCAGTATTTT,-,TRBV5-4,-,TRBJ2-3
CASSYVGSGGEQYF,TGTGCCAGCAGTTACGTCGGGAGTGGAGGCGAGCAGTACTTC,-,TRBV6-6,-,TRBJ2-7
CASLLAGVLNEQFF,TGTGCCAGCCTTCTAGCGGGAGTTTTAAATGAGCAGTTCTTC,-,TRBV7-9,TRBD2,TRBJ2-1
CASSIGLDYNEQFF,TGTGCCAGTAGTATAGGGCTAGACTACAATGAGCAGTTCTTC,-,TRBV19,-,TRBJ2-1
CASSERSIAEMNTEAFF,TGTGCCAGCAGTGAACGATCAATTGCAGAAATGAACACTGAAGCTTTCTTT,-,TRBV2,-,TRBJ1-1
CASSQVGVRGRGNMYGYTF,TGTGCCAGCAGCCAAGTTGGGGTACGGGGGCGGGGGAATATGTATGGCTACACCTTC,-,TRBV4-2,-,TRBJ1-2
CSVGQGQGATGELFF,TGCAGCGTTGGGCAGGGACAGGGGGCAACCGGGGAGCTGTTTTTT,-,TRBV29-1,TRBD1,TRBJ2-2
CASSVDRLGQPQHF,TGTGCCAGCAGTGTTGACAGGCTTGGTCAGCCCCAGCATTTT,-,TRBV27,-,TRBJ1-5